This TCR beta chain was recorded in a study of T cells after yellow fever vaccination. As for the study in general: Fractions low in cell number were prepared with SMART-Seq v4 Ultra Low Input.

TCRdb re-called the 5' RACE reads through MiXCR, storing one row per CDR3 protein. The sample records roughly 400,000 distinct CDR3 sequences, 15% to 20% being singletons. Whole-study results and caveats: Across the CD4 and CD8 compartments, a small share of clonotypes was present in both. Reappearance after the booster was observed for most primary-vaccination clones (roughly 97% CD4, less than 90% CD8).

Points on this clonotype: What it binds is unknown.

Deletions cut 4 bases from V and 2 bases from J, with 11 bases between. In germline, CDR1 is MNHEY, CDR2 SVGEGT. The CDR3 consists of 14 residues. The gene calls are TRBV6-2 or TRBV6-3 and TRBJ1-1; possible D gene TRBD1, 6 bases. The source is a man aged 18 to 35 who received the YFV17D yellow fever vaccine. Material: PBMCs, obtained before the yellow fever booster vaccination. The CDR3 sequence: CASSSQGFNTEAFF. The CDR3 DNA follows: TGTGCCAGCAGTTCACAGGGTTTTAACACTGAAGCTTTCTTT.